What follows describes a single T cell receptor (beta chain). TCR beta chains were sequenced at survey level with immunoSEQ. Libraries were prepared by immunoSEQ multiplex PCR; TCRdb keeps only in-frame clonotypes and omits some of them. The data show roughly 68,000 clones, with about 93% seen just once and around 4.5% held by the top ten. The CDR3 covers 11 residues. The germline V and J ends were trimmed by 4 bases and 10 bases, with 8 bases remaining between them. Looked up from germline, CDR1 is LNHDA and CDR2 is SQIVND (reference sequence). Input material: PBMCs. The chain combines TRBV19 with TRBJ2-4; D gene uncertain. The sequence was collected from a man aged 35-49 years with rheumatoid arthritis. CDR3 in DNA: TGTGCCAGTAGTAACCCGATAATTCAGTACTTC. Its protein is CASSNPIIQYF.